Sequencing of this TCR beta chain was carried out in a study of T cells in Graves' hyperthyroidism and ophthalmopathy. Turning to the study itself: Peripheral blood samples were taken at initial diagnosis, prior to any treatment.

There are many counts of this clonotype. Antigen specificity is unknown. Researchers amplified the TCR beta CDR3 regions from RNA transcripts. HTBI primers drove first-round RT-PCR of the TCR CDR3. TCRdb reprocessed the multiplex PCR reads with MiXCR, giving one entry per CDR3 protein. The profile shows about 55,000 distinct CDR3 sequences, under 70% of them singletons. The germline gives CDR1 GTSNPN, CDR2 SVGIG (reference sequence). With 0 bases clipped from V and 3 bases from J, the junction kept 5 bases outside the gene matches. The CDR3 contains 16 residues. Study-level points and caveats: Patients with ophthalmopathy were separated from those with stable hyperthyroidism by a 13 V-J model.

Exclusion of a patient resulted from uncontrolled infection, other autoimmune disease, pregnancy or lactation. Orbital computed tomography, thyroid ultrasound, serum thyroxine and TRAb, and clinical symptoms together informed the diagnoses. This sequence was found in a woman aged 55 to 70 with Graves' ophthalmopathy. What was sequenced was blood. V and J are TRBV30 and TRBJ2-7; TRBD2 matches at 13 bases. DNA of the CDR3: TGTGCCTGGAGTGTACCAGGGACTAGCGGGATCTACGAGCAGTACTTC. Amino acids: CAWSVPGTSGIYEQYF.